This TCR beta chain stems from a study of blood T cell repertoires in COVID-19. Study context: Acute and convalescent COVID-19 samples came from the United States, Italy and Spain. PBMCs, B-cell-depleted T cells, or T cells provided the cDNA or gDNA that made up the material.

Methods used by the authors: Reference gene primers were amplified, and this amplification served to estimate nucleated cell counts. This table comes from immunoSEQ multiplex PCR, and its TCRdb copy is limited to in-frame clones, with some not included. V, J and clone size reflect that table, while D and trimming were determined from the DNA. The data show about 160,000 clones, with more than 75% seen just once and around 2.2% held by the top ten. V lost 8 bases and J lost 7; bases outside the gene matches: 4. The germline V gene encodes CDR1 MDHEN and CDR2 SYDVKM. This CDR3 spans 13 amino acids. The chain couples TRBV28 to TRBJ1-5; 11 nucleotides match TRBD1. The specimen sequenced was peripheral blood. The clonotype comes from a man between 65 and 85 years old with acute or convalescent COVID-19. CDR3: CASRDRGNQPQHF. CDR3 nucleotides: TGTGCCAGCCGGGACAGGGGGAACCAGCCCCAGCATTTT.